The sequence of this T cell receptor beta chain was determined in a study of beta chain features in type 1 diabetes. From germline, CDR1 is MNHEY and CDR2 SVGAGI. The CDR3 sequence is 15 residues long. Trimming took 6 bases from V and 10 from J; bases not matched to a gene: 15. Every bit of the isolated RNA underwent reverse transcription, so sequencing read expressed TCRB transcripts. Here immunoSEQ multiplex PCR was the method, and the copy in TCRdb shows in-frame clones only, minus some. The table has some 230,000 clones, 9.6% seen once. Material for sequencing was naive CD4+ T cells from blood. The rearrangement links TRBV6-5 to TRBJ1-5; 7 positions match TRBD1. The clonotype comes from a woman under 30 in good health. This CDR3 is CASRTGQRAWDPQHF. The CDR3 DNA sequence: TGTGCCAGCAGAACGGGACAGCGAGCTTGGGATCCCCAGCATTTT.